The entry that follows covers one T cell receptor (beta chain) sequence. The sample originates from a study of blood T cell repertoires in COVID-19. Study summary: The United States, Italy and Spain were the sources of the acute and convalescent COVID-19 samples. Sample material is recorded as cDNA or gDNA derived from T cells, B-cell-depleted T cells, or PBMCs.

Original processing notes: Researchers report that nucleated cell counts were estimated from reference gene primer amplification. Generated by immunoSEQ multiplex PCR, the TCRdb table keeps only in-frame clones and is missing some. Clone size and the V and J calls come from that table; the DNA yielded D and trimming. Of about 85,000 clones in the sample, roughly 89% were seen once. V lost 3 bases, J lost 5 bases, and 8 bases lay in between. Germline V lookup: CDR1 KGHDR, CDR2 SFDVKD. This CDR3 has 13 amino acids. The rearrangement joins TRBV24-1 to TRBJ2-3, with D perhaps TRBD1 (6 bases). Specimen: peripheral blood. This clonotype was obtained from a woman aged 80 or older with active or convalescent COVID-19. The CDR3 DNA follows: TGTGCCACCAGTGATCCGGACAGAGATACGCAGTATTTT. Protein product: CATSDPDRDTQYF.